The clone carrying this TCR beta chain was seen just once. What it binds is not known. This sample was taken from a study of beta chain features in type 1 diabetes. For the study at large: What patients shared with healthy donors was a similar profile of age, gender and cell yields.

Averaging approximately 120 mL, one heparinised blood draw was given by each donor. Findings of the study overall: Type 1 diabetes patients had TCRB CDR3s that were shorter (moderately but significantly so) in all four CD4+ subsets. Resolution of whether HLA type affects TCRB rearrangement was not achieved here. A possible short-template PCR bias applies equally to patients and controls.

Per germline, CDR1 SGHAT and CDR2 FQNNGV. CDR3 length: 18 amino acids. Trimming took 5 bases from V and 0 from J; bases not matched to a gene: 9. What was sequenced were expressed TCRB transcripts, since all of the isolated RNA had been reverse transcribed. Produced via immunoSEQ multiplex PCR; TCRdb's table is partial and in-frame only. This repertoire shows about 740,000 clones, about an eighth found once; its top ten account for approximately 0.02%. The sequencing sample was made of naive CD4+ T cells from blood. This clonotype was sampled from a man aged 18 to 35 with type 1 diabetes. The chain combines TRBV11-2 with TRBJ2-6, with 8 bases lining up with TRBD1. The CDR3 sequence: CASSPGGGSLSGANVLTF. In DNA form, the CDR3 reads TGTGCCAGCAGCCCAGGGGGCGGATCCCTCTCTGGGGCCAACGTCCTGACTTTC. The complete variable domain, with remaining parts taken from reference TRBV11-2 and TRBJ2-6, reads EAGVAQSPRYKIIEKRQSVAFWCNPISGHATLYWYQQILGQGPKLLIQFQNNGVVDDSQLPKDRFSAERLKGVDSTLKIQPAKLEDSAVYLCASSPGGGSLSGANVLTFGAGSRLTVL.